The rows below give T cell receptor beta chains drawn from one sample of a study of multiple sclerosis patients with progressive multifocal leukoencephalopathy. The table came from immunoSEQ multiplex PCR; TCRdb's copy has only in-frame clones and leaves some out. The profile shows approximately 27,000 clones, more than 70% of them singletons. Specimen: PBMCs, collected from a patient treated with natalizumab. The receptor set was obtained from a woman in her twenties or thirties with progressive multifocal leukoencephalopathy. Each CDR3 is given with its conserved first and last residue. Fields, in order: CDR3 protein, J gene, D gene, clone size, V gene. The D gene is left open where the match is weak. Where a row states a size, it is once, few, many or the class of an expanded clone; other rows omit it.

CASSPTQNTGELFF	TRBJ2-2	NA	NA	TRBV27
CASSLASPGGAGELFF	TRBJ2-2	TRBD2	NA	TRBV7-6
CASSLASEETQYF	TRBJ2-5	NA	NA	TRBV5-1
CASSPGVSYEQYF	TRBJ2-7	NA	NA	TRBV11-2
CASSTDLLPLHF	TRBJ1-6	NA	NA	TRBV28
CASSPGGGGTDTQYF	TRBJ2-3	NA	once	TRBV11-3
CASSPRAQNTGELFF	TRBJ2-2	NA	NA	TRBV5-1
CASSSSGANLNEQFF	TRBJ2-1	NA	NA	TRBV5-1
CASSDIRGGETQYF	TRBJ2-5	NA	NA	TRBV10-2
CASSQDRGGGLYEQYF	TRBJ2-7	NA	NA	TRBV4-1
CASGPFGSNEQFF	TRBJ2-1	NA	NA	TRBV7-9
CASSSGQQETQYF	TRBJ2-5	TRBD1	NA	TRBV18
CASSVDGSGELFF	TRBJ2-2	NA	NA	TRBV9
CASSLDYVGDIQYF	TRBJ2-4	NA	NA	TRBV7-2
CASSLGSSGNEQFF	TRBJ2-1	TRBD2	NA	TRBV7-9
CASSLGGSTEAFF	TRBJ1-1	NA	NA	TRBV7-2
CASSFTSGDTQYF	TRBJ2-3	NA	once	TRBV5-4
CASSLGQGPGELFF	TRBJ2-2	TRBD1	few	TRBV28
CASSLGGDKYF	TRBJ2-3	NA	NA	TRBV5-4
CASSLKQGNTDTQYF	TRBJ2-3	NA	NA	TRBV5-4
CATSRDRGGTDTQYF	TRBJ2-3	NA	once	TRBV15
CASSPGTSRDEQFF	TRBJ2-1	TRBD2	NA	TRBV7-9
CASSRIAGAGGELFF	TRBJ2-2	TRBD2	NA	TRBV19
CSVAGVYYEQYF	TRBJ2-7	NA	NA	TRBV29-1
CASSAYYPRGQGAHNEQFF	TRBJ2-1	TRBD1	NA	TRBV9
CASSSGGASYNEQFF	TRBJ2-1	TRBD2	NA	TRBV19
CASSQKAGRTDTQYF	TRBJ2-3	NA	NA	TRBV7-2
CASSQLQGANYGYTF	TRBJ1-2	NA	NA	TRBV4-1
CASSYGASRTQYF	TRBJ2-5	NA	NA	TRBV6-1
CASSRGVSTGELFF	TRBJ2-2	NA	few	TRBV7-2
CASSLGRYEQYF	TRBJ2-7	NA	NA	TRBV11-2
CASSQGVQGGQPQHF	TRBJ1-5	NA	NA	TRBV4-3
CASQRGGRQETQYF	TRBJ2-5	TRBD2	NA	TRBV5-5
CASSAPTRGFNSYGYTF	TRBJ1-2	NA	once	TRBV6-1
CSASYNEAQYF	TRBJ2-5	NA	NA	TRBV20-1
CASSTRDTGELFF	TRBJ2-2	NA	NA	TRBV19
CASIHPGQGVGELFF	TRBJ2-2	NA	few	TRBV21-1
CASNLDRTPSSTEAFF	TRBJ1-1	NA	NA	TRBV10-1
CASSESRVRGYTF	TRBJ1-2	NA	NA	TRBV10-1
CASSYGEGKGYTF	TRBJ1-2	NA	NA	TRBV6-5
CASRPSSAEPEAFF	TRBJ1-1	NA	NA	TRBV6-6
CASSEVTSGENTQYF	TRBJ2-3	TRBD2	NA	TRBV2
CASSPATGPNTEAFF	TRBJ1-1	NA	NA	TRBV5-4
CASRSLYGAAFF	TRBJ1-1	NA	NA	TRBV2
CASSLGSGGKHGYTF	TRBJ1-2	TRBD1	NA	TRBV5-1